This TCR beta chain was obtained from a study of blood T cell repertoires in COVID-19. Germline V CDR1 and CDR2: SGDLS, YYNGEE. The CDR3 consists of 17 residues. The V gene end was trimmed by 0 bases and the J gene end by 0 bases; junction bases not matched to a gene: 5. Sequencing was performed with immunoSEQ multiplex PCR; in TCRdb, only in-frame clones are kept and a portion is missing. The sample yields around 310,000 clones, 80% to 90% seen once. Residents of around 24 US areas, aged roughly 18 to 89 years, made up the participants. This sequence joins TRBV9 and TRBJ2-3; 9 bases agree with TRBD2. The sequence came from a man aged 25-45 years who had recovered from COVID-19. Sequenced material: PBMCs or T cells enriched from blood (not recorded which). In DNA, the CDR3 is TGTGCCAGCAGCGTAGCCCCTGGACTAGCGAGCACAGATACGCAGTATTTT. Its protein is CASSVAPGLASTDTQYF.